These 25 T cell receptor beta chains originate from one sample sequenced in a study of cytomegalovirus exposure and HLA in healthy donors. Clones were read by immunoSEQ multiplex PCR, and TCRdb kept only the in-frame ones, dropping some. The table has more than 70,000 clones, 90% to 97% seen once. Source material: PBMCs. These receptors all come from a man between 18 and 29 years old in good health and CMV-seropositive.

This clone occurred once. Written as DNA, the CDR3 is TGTGCCAGCAGTTTATACGGGGTGGGTTCCGGGGAGCTGTTTTTT. Translated: CASSLYGVGSGELFF. The rearrangement joins TRBV27 to TRBJ2-2, with TRBD2 as a possible D gene (5 bases). The V gene's germline CDR1 is MNHEY and CDR2 SMNVEV (reference sequence). Trimming left V 1 base short and J 6 bases short, with 12 bases between. CDR3 size: 15 residues.

This rearrangement joins TRBV7-9 to TRBJ2-1; weak D call: TRBD2 (6 bases). Deletions cut 5 bases from V and 6 bases from J, with 14 bases between. CDR1 is SEHNR and CDR2 is FQNEAQ in the germline V gene (reference sequence). The CDR3 length is 14 residues. In DNA, the CDR3 is TGTGCCAGCAGCCTAGACGGGAGTCCCAATGAGCAGTTCTTC. This sequence encodes CASSLDGSPNEQFF. The full variable domain, with the rest looked up from reference TRBV7-9 and TRBJ2-1, is DTGVSQNPRHKITKRGQNVTFRCDPISEHNRLYWYRQTLGQGPEFLTYFQNEAQLEKSRLLSDRFSAERPKGSFSTLEIQRTEQGDSAMYLCASSLDGSPNEQFFGPGTRLTVL.

A single count supports this clone. The chain carries TRBV28 and TRBJ2-7; 8 bases fit TRBD2. After removal of 11 bases from V and 3 bases from J, the junction contained 3 bases not matched to a gene. Germline lookup yields CDR1 MDHEN and CDR2 SYDVKM. CDR3 length: 11 residues. The CDR3, as DNA: TGTGCCTCTAGCGGGTTCTACGAGCAGTACTTC. It is translated as CASSGFYEQYF.

The rearrangement joins TRBV29-1 to TRBJ1-2; tentative D call: TRBD1 (6 bases). Germline CDR1 reads SQVTM; CDR2 reads ANQGSEA. V shed 4 bases and J shed 6 bases, with 12 bases lying between them. The CDR3 is made up of 12 amino acids. CDR3 sequence: CSVAGAHHGYTF. Here the CDR3 DNA reads TGCAGCGTTGCAGGGGCGCACCATGGCTACACCTTC. The full variable domain, completed using reference TRBV29-1 and TRBJ1-2, is SAVISQKPSRDICQRGTSLTIQCQVDSQVTMMFWYRQQPGQSLTLIATANQGSEATYESGFVIDKFPISRPNLTFSTLTVSNMSPEDSSIYLCSVAGAHHGYTFGSGTRLTVV.

DNA for the CDR3: TGCAGCGTTGGGGGGAGGCTGAACACTGAAGCTTTCTTT. This translates into CSVGGRLNTEAFF. The gene calls are TRBV29-1 and TRBJ1-1; weak D call: TRBD1 (5 bases). Germline CDR1 and CDR2: SQVTM and ANQGSEA. This CDR3 contains 13 residues. V dropped 4 bases and J dropped 0 bases, with 9 bases sitting between them.

This clone was picked up one time. V usage is TRBV6-1 and J usage is TRBJ2-3, with 11 bases identical to TRBD2. Per germline, CDR1 MNHNS and CDR2 SASEGT. The CDR3 is 15 amino acids. The junction had 8 bases not matched to a gene; V was cut back by 8 bases and J by 4 bases. The CDR3 DNA is TGTGCCAGCGTCATACCGGGACTAGCGGCAGATACGCAGTATTTT. This encodes CASVIPGLAADTQYF.

The CDR3 sequence: CASSYETGGTDTQYF. CDR3 in DNA: TGTGCCAGCAGTTATGAGACAGGGGGCACAGATACGCAGTATTTT. The chain combines TRBV6-5 with TRBJ2-3, with TRBD1 matching 8 bases. The CDR3 is 15 amino acids. From germline, CDR1 is MNHEY and CDR2 SVGAGI. The V gene end was trimmed by 3 bases and the J gene end by 1 base; junction bases not matched to a gene: 3.

As to this clone: Other DNA sequences in the same sample also yield this CDR3. The rearrangement joins TRBV7-9 to TRBJ2-2, with 9 bases identical to TRBD2. This CDR3 has 16 residues. Germline V CDR1 and CDR2: SEHNR, FQNEAQ (reference sequence). J lost 2 bases, V lost 5 bases, and 6 bases had no gene match. CDR3 loop: CASSLRLAVNTGELFF. DNA for the CDR3: TGTGCCAGCAGCCTTCGACTAGCGGTAAACACCGGGGAGCTGTTTTTT.

This rearrangement joins TRBV19 to TRBJ1-1; perhaps TRBD1 as D (6 bases). CDR1 and CDR2 (germline): LNHDA, SQIVND (reference sequence). This CDR3 has 15 amino acids. V gave up 7 bases and J gave up 6 bases, with 21 bases separating them. The CDR3 spells CASKVYSSRTAEAFF. CDR3 DNA: TGTGCCAGTAAGGTCTATAGTTCCCGGACAGCTGAAGCTTTCTTT.

The genes are TRBV27 and TRBJ1-4; 9 nucleotides line up with TRBD1. Unmatched junction bases numbered 7, after V lost 6 bases and J lost 8 bases. Germline V gene lookup returns CDR1 MNHEY and CDR2 SMNVEV (reference sequence). The CDR3 has 14 residues. In DNA form, the CDR3 reads TGTGCCAGCAGAGGGGACAGGGTAAAGGAAAAACTGTTTTTT. Amino acids: CASRGDRVKEKLFF.

The genes are TRBV1 and TRBJ2-3; TRBD1, the D gene given by the table, was not confirmed from the DNA. TRBV1 is a listed pseudogene. The CDR3 contains 15 residues. CDR3 DNA sequence: TGCACCAGCAGCCAAGATCCAGACAGGCGAAATACGCAGTATTTT. Its protein product is CTSSQDPDRRNTQYF.

The chain couples TRBV5-4 to TRBJ2-5, with D perhaps matching TRBD1 (7 bases). Germline V gene data show CDR1 as SGHNT and CDR2 as YYREEE (reference sequence). The CDR3 has 16 amino acids. V was clipped by 4 bases and J by 4 bases, with 20 bases between them. The CDR3 here is CASSPSTGRMLETQYF. The CDR3 DNA reads as TGTGCCAGCAGCCCTTCGACAGGGAGGATGTTAGAGACCCAGTACTTC.

The rearrangement uses TRBV19 and TRBJ2-2, with 8 bases matching TRBD2. The V and J ends lost 5 bases and 1 base, in that order; junction bases with no gene match: 3. The CDR3 covers 15 residues. Germline CDR1 reads LNHDA; CDR2 reads SQIVND (reference sequence). As DNA, the CDR3 is TGTGCCAGTAGTCCGGGACTAGGGAACACCGGGGAGCTGTTTTTT. Its translation: CASSPGLGNTGELFF.

V and J are TRBV2 and TRBJ2-3; 8 nucleotides match TRBD1. CDR1 SNHLY and CDR2 FYNNEI come from the germline V gene. The CDR3 is made up of 14 amino acids. V lost 6 bases to trimming and J lost 0 bases; unmatched junction nucleotides: 2. The CDR3 DNA sequence: TGTGCCAGCAGCGGACAGGGTAGCACAGATACGCAGTATTTT. Protein sequence: CASSGQGSTDTQYF.

About this clone: The junction departs from germline at one end; a sequencing error may be responsible. The J gene is TRBJ1-4, the V gene TRBV29-1, with 8 bases fitting TRBD1. This CDR3 comprises 12 residues. Germline loops: CDR1 SQVTM, CDR2 ANQGSEA. In DNA form, the CDR3 reads TGCAGCGCCCTACACTCGACAGGGGTAGTTATTTTT. Translation: CSALHSTGVVIF. Complete variable domain (other parts from reference TRBV29-1 and TRBJ1-4): SAVISQKPSRDICQRGTSLTIQCQVDSQVTMMFWYRQQPGQSLTLIATANQGSEATYESGFVIDKFPISRPNLTFSTLTVSNMSPEDSSIYLCSALHSTGVVIFGSGTQLSVL.

The genes are TRBV5-1 and TRBJ1-4; maybe TRBD1 (6 bases). The germline V and J ends were trimmed by 3 bases and 2 bases, with 11 bases remaining between them. Per germline, CDR1 SGHRS and CDR2 YFSETQ. The length of the CDR3 is 15 residues. The CDR3 loop reads CASSSSGETNEKLFF. CDR3 nucleotide sequence: TGCGCCAGCAGCTCCTCAGGGGAGACTAATGAAAAACTGTTTTTT.

The CDR3 sequence: CASRYRGLGQPQHF. For the CDR3, the DNA is TGTGCCAGCAGGTATAGGGGGCTTGGTCAGCCCCAGCATTTT. The chain couples TRBV6-5 to TRBJ1-5, with TRBD1 matching over 7 bases. Germline V gives CDR1 MNHEY, CDR2 SVGAGI. V shed 6 bases, J shed 6 bases, and the junction held 8 bases outside the gene matches. The CDR3 length is 14 residues.

CDR3 sequence (DNA): TGCGCCAGCAGCCAAGATCCTGGACAGCTCTACGAGCAGTACTTC. This translates into CASSQDPGQLYEQYF. The J gene is TRBJ2-7, the V gene TRBV4-1, with a tentative D call TRBD1 (6 bases). Germline loops: CDR1 MGHRA, CDR2 YSYEKL. V gave up 0 bases and J gave up 3 bases, with 12 bases separating them. The CDR3 length is 15 residues.

The gene calls are TRBV7-9 and TRBJ2-1, with 11 bases fitting TRBD2. The CDR3 covers 16 residues. V lost 5 bases, J lost 4 bases, and 7 bases stayed unmatched. Germline V gene sequence: CDR1 SEHNR, CDR2 FQNEAQ (reference sequence). The CDR3 loop reads CASSPPGLAVYNEQFF. The CDR3 region has the DNA TGTGCCAGCAGCCCACCGGGACTAGCGGTTTACAATGAGCAGTTCTTC.

CDR3 coding DNA: TGTGCCAGCAGTTTAGGATCGGATGAGCGGGATACGCAGTATTTT. Translated, it gives CASSLGSDERDTQYF. The chain has TRBV27 and TRBJ2-3, with D perhaps matching TRBD2 (5 bases). CDR1 is MNHEY and CDR2 is SMNVEV in the germline V gene (reference sequence). There are 15 residues in the CDR3. Trimming shortened V by 2 bases and J by 6 bases, and 15 bases separated the two germline ends.

J is TRBJ1-2 and V is TRBV28, with D perhaps matching TRBD1 (5 bases). The germline gives CDR1 MDHEN, CDR2 SYDVKM. The CDR3 extends over 11 amino acids. V dropped 7 bases and J dropped 5 bases, with 8 bases sitting between them. Here the CDR3 reads CASKGVYGYTF. CDR3 DNA sequence: TGTGCCAGCAAAGGGGTATATGGCTACACCTTC.

The rearrangement links TRBV2 to TRBJ1-2, with D unresolved. This CDR3 comprises 14 residues. CDR1 and CDR2 from the germline V gene are SNHLY and FYNNEI. Trimming took 7 bases from V and 4 from J, leaving 16 bases between them. CDR3 amino acids: CASTSAGVSYGYTF. Written as DNA, the CDR3 is TGTGCCAGCACCTCAGCGGGTGTTAGCTATGGCTACACCTTC.

This chain uses TRBV4-2 with TRBJ2-3; 9 nucleotides align to TRBD2. V shed 1 base and J 3 bases; nucleotides not matched to a gene: 5. The CDR3 contains 16 residues. From germline, CDR1 is LGHNA and CDR2 YNFKEQ. CDR3 in amino acids: CASSQVAGERTDTQYF. The CDR3 DNA follows: TGTGCCAGCAGCCAAGTAGCGGGAGAGAGGACAGATACGCAGTATTTT.

The V call is TRBV28, the J call TRBJ2-6, with TRBD1 matching over 9 bases. This CDR3 region has 15 residues. J was trimmed by 0 bases and V by 11 bases; bases with no gene match: 5. Germline assignment: CDR1 MDHEN and CDR2 SYDVKM. Written as DNA, the CDR3 is TGTGCCGCCGACAGGGGGAGCTCTGGGGCCAACGTCCTGACTTTC. Encoded protein: CAADRGSSGANVLTF.

This chain uses TRBV27 with TRBJ2-7; 7 bases fit TRBD2. This CDR3 region has 16 residues. CDR1 is MNHEY and CDR2 is SMNVEV in the germline V gene (reference sequence). The ends lost 4 bases at V and 4 bases at J; junction bases unmatched: 13. CDR3 sequence (DNA): TGTGCCAGCAGTTATGTTGCCGTGACTAGCACTTACGAGCAGTACTTC. Translating gives CASSYVAVTSTYEQYF.